Each of the 9 T cell receptor beta chains below was sequenced from the same sample in a study of Graves' ophthalmopathy and Graves' hyperthyroidism. From RNA, the CDR3 regions of TCR beta chains were amplified and sequenced. An opening RT-PCR round employed HTBI primers and preceded a second-round multiplex PCR. TCRdb used MiXCR to reprocess the multiplex PCR reads, holding one entry per CDR3 protein. In the table there are roughly 400,000 distinct CDR3 sequences, around 20% of which are singletons. The sequencing input was peripheral blood. The source is a woman between 18 and 29 years old with Graves' ophthalmopathy.

This clonotype was found many times. The chain employs TRBV20-1 and TRBJ1-5, with D tentatively TRBD1 (6 bases). V was shortened by 7 bases and J by 1 base, with 11 bases between the two germline ends. Germline lookup yields CDR1 DFQATT and CDR2 SNEGSKA (reference sequence). This CDR3 comprises 13 residues. CDR3 sequence (DNA): TGCAGTGGGGGGGCAGGGAGCAATCAGCCCCAGCATTTT. It translates to CSGGAGSNQPQHF.

This clonotype was seen more than once but under ten times. The chain links TRBV12-3 or TRBV12-4 to TRBJ2-7; no definite D call. Trimming took off 6 bases at V and 1 base at J, with 7 bases between the two ends. This CDR3 spans 12 amino acids. As DNA, the CDR3 is TGTGCCAGCAGAGCCTCGTCCTACGAGCAGTACTTC. This sequence encodes CASRASSYEQYF.

Ten or more counts support this clonotype. The chain joins TRBV28 to TRBJ1-5, with D hard to call. Germline-derived CDR1 and CDR2 are MDHEN and SYDVKM. The ends were cut back, 6 bases at V and 4 bases at J, with 7 bases in the middle. CDR3 length equals 12 residues. The CDR3 sequence: CASRPSNQPQHF. Written as DNA, the CDR3 is TGTGCCAGCAGGCCATCTAATCAGCCCCAGCATTTT.

The genes are TRBV12-3 or TRBV12-4 and TRBJ2-2; D might be TRBD2 (6 bases). The CDR3 loop spans 12 amino acids. Between the trimmed V and J ends, which lost 3 bases and 9 bases, there was a span of 8 bases. The CDR3 DNA reads TGTGCCAGCAGTTTTCGGGGGTGGGAGCTGTTTTTT. Residues: CASSFRGWELFF.

At least ten counts were recorded for this clonotype. The chain combines TRBV29-1 with TRBJ2-2; 8 bases align to TRBD2. The ends lost 6 bases at V and 7 bases at J; junction bases unmatched: 7. The germline V gene has CDR1 SQVTM and CDR2 ANQGSEA. The CDR3 extends over 13 amino acids. The CDR3 DNA reads TGCAGCGTGGAGTACGGGGGGGACGGGGAGCTGTTTTTT. Protein: CSVEYGGDGELFF.

The sample holds many counts of this clonotype. The J gene is TRBJ2-7, the V gene TRBV19, with D perhaps matching TRBD2 (5 bases). CDR1 is LNHDA, CDR2 SQIVND, per germline (reference sequence). The CDR3 has 14 residues. V was trimmed by 3 bases and J by 2 bases, leaving 11 bases between them. The CDR3 sequence: CASSIVRAAYEQYF. The CDR3 DNA sequence: TGTGCCAGTAGTATTGTGAGGGCGGCCTACGAGCAGTACTTC.

This clonotype was observed many times. The chain has TRBV19 and TRBJ1-1, with D hard to call. CDR1 is LNHDA and CDR2 is SQIVND in the germline V gene (reference sequence). The CDR3 spans 13 residues. The V end was cut by 5 bases, the J end by 0 bases, with 7 bases between. The CDR3 reads CASSRRLNTEAFF. DNA for the CDR3: TGTGCCAGTAGTCGCCGGCTGAACACTGAAGCTTTCTTT. Together with reference TRBV19 and TRBJ1-1, the CDR3 gives the full variable domain: DGGITQSPKYLFRKEGQNVTLSCEQNLNHDAMYWYRQDPGQGLRLIYYSQIVNDFQKGDIAEGYSVSREKKESFPLTVTSAQKNPTAFYLCASSRRLNTEAFFGQGTRLTVV.

This clonotype came up many times. The chain uses TRBV11-1 and TRBJ1-6; 7 nucleotides agree with TRBD1. Germline lookup yields CDR1 SGHAT and CDR2 FQDESV (reference sequence). The CDR3 extends over 12 amino acids. With 5 bases clipped from V and 9 bases from J, the junction kept 1 base outside the gene matches. The chain's CDR3 is CASSTGVSPLHF. CDR3 sequence (DNA): TGTGCCAGCAGCACAGGGGTTTCACCCCTCCACTTT.

This clonotype was seen many times. CDR3 sequence (DNA): TGTGCCAGCAAATGGGACAGGGTGAACACTGAAGCTTTCTTT. Residues: CASKWDRVNTEAFF. V and J are TRBV6-5 and TRBJ1-1, with 9 bases identical to TRBD1. Unmatched junction bases numbered 3, after V lost 7 bases and J lost 0 bases. The V gene's germline CDR1 is MNHEY and CDR2 SVGAGI. CDR3 length: 14 amino acids.